These T cell receptor beta chains were read from a single sample in a study of CD8+CD57+ T cells in acquired aplastic anemia. Each CDR3 protein gets one entry after TCRdb re-called the reads with MiXCR. The data show some 200,000 distinct CDR3 sequences, 60% to 80% seen once. Material for sequencing was sorted CD4+, CD8+, or CD8+CD57+ T cells (not recorded which) from PBMCs. Every receptor here comes from a human donor with aplastic anemia. The CDR3 runs from the conserved cysteine through the conserved F or W. D genes are given only for firm matches. Only part of the rows carry a size: once, few, many, or a class if the clone is expanded.

CDR3aa,CDR3nt,d_gene,abundance,v_gene,j_gene,len
CASRTTVNTEAFF,TGTGCCAGCAGGACAACAGTGAACACTGAAGCTTTCTTT,-,-,TRBV7-9,TRBJ1-1,13
CVTSDQREPVSFF,TGTGTCACCAGTGATCAACGGGAGCCGGTATCGTTCTTC,-,-,TRBV24-1,TRBJ2-1,13
CATSSSPSQQETQYF,TGTGCCACCAGCAGCTCCCCGAGCCAACAAGAGACCCAGTACTTC,-,few,TRBV15,TRBJ2-5,15
CASKDLNNEQFF,TGCGCCAGCAAGGACCTAAACAATGAGCAGTTCTTC,-,few,TRBV10-2,TRBJ2-1,12
CSVGQRAYEQYF,TGCAGCGTTGGACAGAGGGCGTACGAGCAGTACTTC,-,-,TRBV29-1,TRBJ2-7,12
CASSEGLSSYNEQFF,TGTGCCAGCAGTGAAGGCCTCAGCTCCTACAATGAGCAGTTCTTC,-,-,TRBV2,TRBJ2-1,15
CASSSRGQGGNTIYF,TGTGCCAGCAGTTCGCGGGGACAGGGAGGAAACACCATATATTTT,TRBD1,many,TRBV12-3/TRBV12-4,TRBJ1-3,15
CSARDLSGRPTYEQYF,TGCAGTGCTAGAGACCTAAGCGGGAGACCTACGTACGAGCAGTACTTC,TRBD2,-,TRBV20-1,TRBJ2-7,16
CSVESDEQFF,TGCAGCGTTGAATCAGACGAGCAGTTCTTC,-,-,TRBV29-1,TRBJ2-1,10
CASSYGGRWVEQYF,TGTGCCAGCAGTTACGGCGGGAGGTGGGTTGAGCAGTACTTC,TRBD2,-,TRBV6-5,TRBJ2-7,14
CATSESSGGAYNEQFF,TGTGCCACCAGTGAGTCTAGCGGGGGGGCCTACAATGAGCAGTTCTTC,TRBD2,many,TRBV24-1,TRBJ2-1,16
CASSPRGTSGGYTDTQYF,TGTGCCAGCAGCCCAAGGGGGACTAGCGGGGGGTACACAGATACGCAGTATTTT,TRBD2,-,TRBV7-2,TRBJ2-3,18
CASGEGALNEQFF,TGTGCCAGCGGGGAAGGTGCGTTAAATGAGCAGTTCTTC,-,-,TRBV7-2,TRBJ2-1,13
CASSTADSSYSEQFF,TGTGCCAGCAGTACGGCGGACTCGAGCTACAGTGAGCAGTTCTTC,-,-,TRBV2,TRBJ2-1,15
CASSLAGTEAFF,TGTGCCAGCAGCTTAGCTGGGACCGAAGCTTTCTTT,-,few,TRBV7-9,TRBJ1-1,12
CAAQPGQGAGEQFF,TGTGCCGCTCAACCGGGACAGGGGGCTGGTGAGCAGTTCTTC,TRBD1,once,TRBV19,TRBJ2-1,14